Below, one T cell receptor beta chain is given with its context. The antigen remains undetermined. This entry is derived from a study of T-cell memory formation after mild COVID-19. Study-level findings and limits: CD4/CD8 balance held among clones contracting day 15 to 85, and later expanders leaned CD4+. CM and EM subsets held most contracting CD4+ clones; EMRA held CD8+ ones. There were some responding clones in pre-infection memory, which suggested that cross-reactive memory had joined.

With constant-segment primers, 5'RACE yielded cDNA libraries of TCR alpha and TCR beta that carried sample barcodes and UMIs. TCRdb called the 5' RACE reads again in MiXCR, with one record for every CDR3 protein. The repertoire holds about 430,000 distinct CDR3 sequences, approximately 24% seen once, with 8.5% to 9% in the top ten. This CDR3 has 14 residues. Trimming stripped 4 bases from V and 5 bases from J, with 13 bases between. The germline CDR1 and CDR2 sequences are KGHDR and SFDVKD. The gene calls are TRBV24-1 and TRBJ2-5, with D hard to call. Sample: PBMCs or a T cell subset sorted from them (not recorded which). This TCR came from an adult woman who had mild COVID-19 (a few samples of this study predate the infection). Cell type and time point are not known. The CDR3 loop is CATSDPESRETQYF. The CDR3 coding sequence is TGTGCCACCAGTGACCCAGAAAGCCGGGAGACCCAGTACTTC.